These 8 T cell receptor beta chains were all obtained from the same sample, sequenced in a study of blood T cell repertoires in COVID-19. Generated by immunoSEQ multiplex PCR, the TCRdb table keeps only in-frame clones and is missing some. The sample has around 240,000 clones; more than 75% are singletons. Sequencing was done on a sample of peripheral blood. Every receptor here comes from a woman aged 25-40 years who had recovered from COVID-19.

The rearrangement links TRBV29-1 to TRBJ2-3; D remains ambiguous. The V gene's germline CDR1 is SQVTM and CDR2 ANQGSEA. Trimming pared 4 bases from V and 0 bases from J, leaving 5 bases between. CDR3 length: 12 residues. The CDR3 nucleotides read TGCAGCGTTGGAACTAGCACAGATACGCAGTATTTT. Translated: CSVGTSTDTQYF.

The V and J genes are TRBV5-1 and TRBJ2-1; TRBD2 agrees at 10 bases. V trimming: 5 bases; J trimming: 5 bases; junction bases outside the gene matches: 10. The CDR3 loop spans 16 amino acids. Germline CDR1 reads SGHRS; CDR2 reads YFSETQ. The DNA for the CDR3 is TGCGCCAGCAGTTCCGCATTAGCGGGGGGTCACAATGAGCAGTTCTTC. The encoded protein is CASSSALAGGHNEQFF. The entire variable domain, with the rest obtained from reference TRBV5-1 and TRBJ2-1, is as follows: KAGVTQTPRYLIKTRGQQVTLSCSPISGHRSVSWYQQTPGQGLQFLFEYFSETQRNKGNFPGRFSGRQFSNSRSEMNVSTLELGDSALYLCASSSALAGGHNEQFFGPGTRLTVL.

The rearrangement links TRBV15 to TRBJ2-1; the D gene is possibly TRBD1 (6 bases). This CDR3 spans 15 amino acids. The germline V and J ends were trimmed by 2 bases and 5 bases, with 13 bases remaining between them. CDR1 is LNHNV and CDR2 is YYDKDF in the germline V gene (reference sequence). CDR3 protein: CATSRNRDTDNEQFF. CDR3 DNA: TGTGCCACCAGCAGAAACCGGGACACGGACAATGAGCAGTTCTTC.

The rearrangement joins TRBV11-2 to TRBJ1-6; possible D gene TRBD1, 5 bases. The germline V gene encodes CDR1 SGHAT and CDR2 FQNNGV. The CDR3 spans 14 residues. V shed 5 bases and J shed 7 bases, with 12 bases lying between them. The CDR3 region is CASSRDGGNSPLHF. In DNA form, the CDR3 reads TGTGCCAGCAGCCGGGACGGGGGGAATTCACCCCTCCACTTT.

This clone came up a few times. This CDR3 reads CASDGTYSNQPQHF. The DNA for the CDR3 is TGTGCCAGCGACGGGACTTACAGCAATCAGCCCCAGCATTTT. This sequence joins TRBV19 and TRBJ1-5, with TRBD1 as a possible D gene (5 bases). With 9 bases removed from V and 1 base from J, the gap between germline ends came to 13 bases. This CDR3 has 14 amino acids. Germline V CDR1 and CDR2: LNHDA, SQIVND (reference sequence).

The J gene is TRBJ2-5, the V gene TRBV6-2 or TRBV6-3; TRBD2 is a possible D gene (5 bases). Germline values: CDR1 MNHEY, CDR2 SVGEGT. This CDR3 is 16 amino acids long. V shed 5 bases and J shed 5 bases, with 21 bases lying between them. CDR3 residues: CASSNPGVIDGETQYF. DNA for the CDR3: TGTGCCAGCAGTAACCCCGGGGTAATAGATGGGGAGACCCAGTACTTC.

The CDR3 nucleotides read TGTGCCAGCAGCGCGGGGTACACAGATACGCAGTATTTT. It yields the protein CASSAGYTDTQYF. The J gene is TRBJ2-3, the V gene TRBV9; TRBD2 is a possible D gene (5 bases). Trimming left V 3 bases short and J 2 bases short, with 7 bases between. CDR1 and CDR2 (germline): SGDLS, YYNGEE. This CDR3 contains 13 residues.

This clone came up once. The rearrangement uses TRBV14 and TRBJ1-2; unclear D gene. The CDR3 is made up of 13 amino acids. The germline V and J ends were trimmed by 0 bases and 2 bases, with 4 bases remaining between them. Germline V gene sequence: CDR1 SGHDN, CDR2 FVKESK. The CDR3, as DNA: TGTGCCAGCAGCCAAGACAGAAACTATGGCTACACCTTC. This encodes CASSQDRNYGYTF.